Detailed here is one T cell receptor beta chain. Its target is unknown. Profiling relied on immunoSEQ multiplex PCR, and the TCRdb table lists in-frame clones only, not all of them. The table lists about 21,000 clones, about four fifths of them singletons, with approximately 3.1% in the top ten. The data stem from a study of OX40 agonist ivuxolimab in advanced cancers. Study summary: Every 2 weeks, patients got intravenous ivuxolimab at one of six dose levels (0.01-10 mg/kg). Study outcomes and limitations: Researchers report that CD8+ T cells had, on average, more expanded clones than CD4+. At 0.1 to 3.0 mg/kg and by week 6, clonal expansion occurred in CD4+ and CD8+ blood T cells. Researchers did not determine the expanded peripheral T cells' antigen specificity.

The V and J ends lost 4 bases and 7 bases, in that order; junction bases with no gene match: 6. This CDR3 contains 14 residues. Per the germline V gene, CDR1 is SGHVS and CDR2 is FQNEAQ. The chain combines TRBV7-8 with TRBJ1-1; 10 bases are shared with TRBD1. The sequencing here drew on CD4+ or CD8+ T cells sorted from blood, taken in a trial of the OX40 agonist ivuxolimab. This receptor was obtained from an adult with an advanced solid tumor such as melanoma, head and neck, liver or kidney cancer. CDR3 in DNA: TGTGCCAGCAGCTCAAAGCGGACAGGGGGTGAAGCTTTCTTT. Protein: CASSSKRTGGEAFF.